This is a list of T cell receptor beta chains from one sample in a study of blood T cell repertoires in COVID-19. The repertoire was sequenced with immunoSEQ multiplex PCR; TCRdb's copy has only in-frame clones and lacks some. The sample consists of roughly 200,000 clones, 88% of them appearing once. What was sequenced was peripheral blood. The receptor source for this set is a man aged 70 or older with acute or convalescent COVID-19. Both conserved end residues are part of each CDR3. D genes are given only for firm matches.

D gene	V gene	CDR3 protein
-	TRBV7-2	CASREGPLNTEAFF
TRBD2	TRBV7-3	CASSLTGTSGYEQYF
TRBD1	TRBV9	CASSVGTGGQPQHF
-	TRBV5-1	CASSLARVGYEQYF
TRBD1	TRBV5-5	CASSWTGSAGELFF
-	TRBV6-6	CASSDPGYGYTF
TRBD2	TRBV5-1	CASSLGGTSGYEQYF
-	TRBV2	CASTPSEEVRNQPQHF
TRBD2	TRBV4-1	CASSQEFRTSVSYEQYF
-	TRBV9	CASSVEGGGPTDTQYF
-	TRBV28	CASSLEARGRPQHF
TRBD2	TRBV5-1	CASSSTSGSNTGELFF
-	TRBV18	CASSPLGREQYF
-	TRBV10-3	CAISPRTDSGNTIYF
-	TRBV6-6	CASHRGTEAFF
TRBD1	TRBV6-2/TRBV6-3	CASSYSPGRGPYYEQYF
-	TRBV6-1	CASSEPWGRIFEQYF
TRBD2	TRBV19	CASSSSGSGKGKTGELFF
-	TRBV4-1	CASSQNPGLDTDTQYF
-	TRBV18	CASSPAKYYGYTF
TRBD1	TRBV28	CASGGQAPLYNSPLHF
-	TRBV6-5	CASSVVTTNEKLFF
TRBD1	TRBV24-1	CATSPTGDGYTF
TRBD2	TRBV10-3	CAISGGTSGARNEQFF
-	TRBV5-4	CASSVTGAKYEQYF
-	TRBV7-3	CASSLGYRTLNQPQHF
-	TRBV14	CASSDDQGMLSDTQYF
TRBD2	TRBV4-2	CASSQVRQGGPGELFF
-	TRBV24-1	CATSESTGHLAKNIQYF
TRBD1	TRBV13	CASSPRTGGYEQYF
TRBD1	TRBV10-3	CAISAVGGQGSNTEAFF
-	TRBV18	CASSPLRRGGTGELFF
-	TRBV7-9	CASRRRENYGYTF
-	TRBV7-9	CASSFRLYGYTF
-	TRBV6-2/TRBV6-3	CASSYSTRHPYYEQYF
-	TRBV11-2	CASSLADWGGYNSPLHF
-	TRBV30	CAWSRDKNNSPLHF
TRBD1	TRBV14	CASGRTGGTNTEAFF
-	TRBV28	CATSRRAGTDTQYF
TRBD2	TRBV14	CASSQGTSGSHLKGYEQYF
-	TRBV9	CASSVGQGLGHNEQFF
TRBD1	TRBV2	CASTRDRGGTDTQYF
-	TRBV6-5	CASKETVSTDTQYF
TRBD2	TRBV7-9	CASSLRPSGNEQFF
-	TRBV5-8	CASSADRGETQYF
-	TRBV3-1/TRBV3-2	CASSRSLADGPYEQYF
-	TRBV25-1	CASSEIYGYTF
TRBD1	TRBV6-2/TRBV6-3	CASSSRTGLNQPQHF
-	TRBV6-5	CASRFGGNQPQHF
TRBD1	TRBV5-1	CASSRGTDYGYTF
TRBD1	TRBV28	CASSLQGPYGYTF
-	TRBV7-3	CASSPQGQNYNEQFF
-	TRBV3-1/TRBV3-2	CASSPSLTMGLYGYTF
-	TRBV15	CATSRPSGGAYGKLFF
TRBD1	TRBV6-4	CASSDPDRDRGRTEAFF
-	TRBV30	CAWSPPGAGKFSEQYF
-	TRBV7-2	CASSLSLIYGYTF
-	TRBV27	CASSLGERLNTGELFF
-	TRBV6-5	CASSSPGYEQYF